The clone carrying this T cell receptor beta chain was seen at least ten times. Per the germline V gene, CDR1 is DFQATT and CDR2 is SNEGSKA (reference sequence). Trimming stripped 2 bases from V and 0 bases from J, with 16 bases between. This CDR3 spans 16 amino acids. A library of TCRbeta sequences, prepared with unique molecular identifiers, was generated. TCRdb fed the PCR reads into MiXCR, producing one record per CDR3 protein. The sample includes about 90,000 distinct CDR3 sequences, roughly 7.7% seen only once; the top ten take 6.9%. These data are taken from a study of T-cell reconstitution after alpha-beta-depleted transplantation in children.

The starting material was PBMCs from the stem cell graft donor, obtained from the stem cell graft. V and J are TRBV20-1 and TRBJ2-5; a possible D gene is TRBD2 (6 bases). The TCR comes from a human donor who donated a stem cell graft to a child with congenital amegakaryocytic thrombocytopenia. CDR3 nucleotides: TGCAGTGCTAGACAGGGACTCGGCGTATACCAAGAGACCCAGTACTTC. As protein: CSARQGLGVYQETQYF.